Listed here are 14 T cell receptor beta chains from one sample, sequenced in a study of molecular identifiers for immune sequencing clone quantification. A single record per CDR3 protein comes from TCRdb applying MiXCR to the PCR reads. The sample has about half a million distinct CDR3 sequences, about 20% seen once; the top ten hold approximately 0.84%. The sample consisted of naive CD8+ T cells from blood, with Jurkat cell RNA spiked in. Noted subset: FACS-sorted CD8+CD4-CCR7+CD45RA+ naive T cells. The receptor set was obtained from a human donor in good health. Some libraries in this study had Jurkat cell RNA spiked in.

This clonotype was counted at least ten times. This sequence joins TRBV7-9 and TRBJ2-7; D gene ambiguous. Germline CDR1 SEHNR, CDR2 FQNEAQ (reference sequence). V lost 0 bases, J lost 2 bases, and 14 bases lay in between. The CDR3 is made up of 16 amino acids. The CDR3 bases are TGTGCCAGCAGCTTAGCTTTCGGGCCCCCGACCTACGAGCAGTACTTC. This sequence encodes CASSLAFGPPTYEQYF.

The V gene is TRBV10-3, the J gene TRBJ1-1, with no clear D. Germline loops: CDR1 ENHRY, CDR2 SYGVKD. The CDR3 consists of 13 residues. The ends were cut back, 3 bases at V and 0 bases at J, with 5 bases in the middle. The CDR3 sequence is CAISDSMNTEAFF. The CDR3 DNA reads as TGTGCCATCAGTGACAGCATGAACACTGAAGCTTTCTTT.

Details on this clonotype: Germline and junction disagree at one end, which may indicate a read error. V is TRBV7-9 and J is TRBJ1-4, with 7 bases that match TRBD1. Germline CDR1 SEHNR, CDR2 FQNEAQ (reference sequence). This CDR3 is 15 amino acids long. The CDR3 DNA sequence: TGTGCCGGCAGCTCTCCCGGGACAGAGGACGAAAAACTGTTTTTT. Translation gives CAGSSPGTEDEKLFF.

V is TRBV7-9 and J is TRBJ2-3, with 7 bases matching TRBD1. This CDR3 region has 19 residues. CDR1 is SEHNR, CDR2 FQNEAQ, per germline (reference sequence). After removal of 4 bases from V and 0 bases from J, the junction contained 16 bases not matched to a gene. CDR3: CASSSRGYRGITSTDTQYF. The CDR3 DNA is TGTGCCAGCAGCTCGCGAGGATACAGGGGAATAACTAGCACAGATACGCAGTATTTT.

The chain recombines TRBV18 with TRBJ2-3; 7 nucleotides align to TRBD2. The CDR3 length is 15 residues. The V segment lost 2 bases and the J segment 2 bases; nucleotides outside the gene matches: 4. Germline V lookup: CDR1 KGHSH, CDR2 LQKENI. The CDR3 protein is CASSPKTSITDTQYF. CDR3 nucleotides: TGTGCCAGCTCACCAAAGACTAGCATCACAGATACGCAGTATTTT.

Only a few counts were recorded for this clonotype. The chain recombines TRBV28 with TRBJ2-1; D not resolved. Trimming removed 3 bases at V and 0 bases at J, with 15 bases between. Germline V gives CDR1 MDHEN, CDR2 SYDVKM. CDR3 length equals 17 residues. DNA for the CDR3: TGTGCCAGCAGTTTCGGTTTGTTCCGGAGCTCCTACAATGAGCAGTTCTTC. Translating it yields CASSFGLFRSSYNEQFF. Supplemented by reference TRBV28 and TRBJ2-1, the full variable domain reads DVKVTQSSRYLVKRTGEKVFLECVQDMDHENMFWYRQDPGLGLRLIYFSYDVKMKEKGDIPEGYSVSREKKERFSLILESASTNQTSMYLCASSFGLFRSSYNEQFFGPGTRLTVL.

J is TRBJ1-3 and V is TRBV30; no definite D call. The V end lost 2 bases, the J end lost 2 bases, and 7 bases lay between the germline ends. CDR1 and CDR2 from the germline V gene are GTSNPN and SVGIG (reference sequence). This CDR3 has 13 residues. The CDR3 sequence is CAWSTGPGNTIYF. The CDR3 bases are TGTGCCTGGAGTACCGGGCCTGGAAACACCATATATTTT.

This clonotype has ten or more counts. The CDR3 loop reads CASSSDPKMGNTEAFF. In DNA form, the CDR3 reads TGTGCCAGCAGCTCCGACCCCAAGATGGGGAACACTGAAGCTTTCTTT. V is TRBV7-9 and J is TRBJ1-1; D not resolved. The CDR3 is 16 amino acids. The V and J ends lost 4 bases and 1 base respectively, with 16 bases between them. Per the germline V gene, CDR1 is SEHNR and CDR2 is FQNEAQ (reference sequence).

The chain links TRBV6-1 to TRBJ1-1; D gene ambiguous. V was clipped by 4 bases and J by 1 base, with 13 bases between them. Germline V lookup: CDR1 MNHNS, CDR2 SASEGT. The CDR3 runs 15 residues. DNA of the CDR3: TGTGCCAGCAGTGGGACTTTCGACGGGAACACTGAAGCTTTCTTT. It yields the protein CASSGTFDGNTEAFF.

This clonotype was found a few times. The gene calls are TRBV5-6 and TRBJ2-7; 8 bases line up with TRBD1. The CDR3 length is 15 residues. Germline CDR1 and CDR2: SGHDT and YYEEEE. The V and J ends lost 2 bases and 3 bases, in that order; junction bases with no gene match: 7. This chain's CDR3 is CASSFFGTGHYEQYF. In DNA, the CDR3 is TGTGCCAGCAGCTTCTTCGGGACAGGTCACTACGAGCAGTACTTC.

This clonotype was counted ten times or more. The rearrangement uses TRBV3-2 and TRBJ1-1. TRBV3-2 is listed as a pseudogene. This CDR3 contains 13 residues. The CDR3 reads CASSQAGNTEAFF. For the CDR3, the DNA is TGTGCCAGCAGCCAAGCGGGGAACACTGAAGCTTTCTTT.

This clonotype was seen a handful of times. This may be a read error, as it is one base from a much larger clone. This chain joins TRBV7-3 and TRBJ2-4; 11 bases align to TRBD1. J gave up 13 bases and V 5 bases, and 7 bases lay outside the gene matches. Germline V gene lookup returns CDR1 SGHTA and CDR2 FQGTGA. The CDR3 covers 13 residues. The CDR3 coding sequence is TGTGCCAGCAGCCCACCGAGGACAGGGGGCCAGTACTTC. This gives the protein CASSPPRTGGQYF. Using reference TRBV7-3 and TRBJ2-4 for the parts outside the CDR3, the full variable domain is GAGVSQTPSNKVTEKGKYVELRCDPISGHTALYWYRQSLGQGPEFLIYFQGTGAADDSGLPNDRFFAVRPEGSVSTLKIQRTERGDSAVYLCASSPPRTGGQYFGAGTRLSVL.

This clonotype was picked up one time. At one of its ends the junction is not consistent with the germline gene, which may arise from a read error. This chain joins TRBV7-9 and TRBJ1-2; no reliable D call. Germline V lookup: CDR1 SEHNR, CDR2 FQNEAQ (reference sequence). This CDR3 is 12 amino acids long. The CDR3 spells CASGLGGAGYTF. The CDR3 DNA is TGTGCCAGCGGCTTAGGAGGTGCAGGCTACACCTTC.

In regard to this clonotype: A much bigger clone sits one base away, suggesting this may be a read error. The CDR3 protein is CASGLVWDGCDQYF. The DNA of the CDR3 is TGTGCTAGTGGTTTGGTATGGGACGGTTGTGACCAGTACTTC. The chain joins TRBV12-5 to TRBJ2-5, with D possibly called TRBD1 or TRBD2 (5 bases each). The CDR3 consists of 14 residues. The V gene lost 0 bases and the J gene lost 10 bases, with 15 bases spanning the gap. From germline, CDR1 is LGHNT and CDR2 FRNRAP.